These 5 T cell receptor beta chains came from one sample sequenced in a study of CD4 T cells in relation to SARS-CoV-2 and coronaviruses (dated by TCRdb to about 2021). Libraries came from the immunoSEQ multiplex PCR assay. This immuneACCESS table, as held by TCRdb, lists in-frame sequences with V and J called but not all clones. Of the missing ones, under half trace to an unresolved V gene in checked studies; the others have no known cause. The sample table holds under 25,000 clones, of which about 77% were seen once. The ten largest make up about 18% of the sample. These receptors are not linked to any known antigen. CD4+ T cells from unexposed donors were collected before the COVID-19 pandemic (2011-2018). The EasySep CD4+ T cell isolation kit was used to isolate CD4+ T cells once the cultures had run for roughly eleven days. Sequencing was performed on CD4+ T cells from PBMCs, cultured in vitro. The receptors stem from a human donor in good health.

The chain uses TRBV1 and TRBJ2-6; TRBD1 reflects the table's D call only, with no check against the DNA. TRBV1 is a listed pseudogene. This CDR3 contains 19 residues. The CDR3 here is CTSSLPKGTLPVGANVLTF. The CDR3 DNA follows: TGCACCAGCAGCCTCCCTAAGGGGACACTCCCGGTTGGGGCCAACGTCCTGACTTTC.

This chain joins TRBV5-4 and TRBJ1-5, with 10 bases fitting TRBD1. The CDR3 runs 15 residues. J was trimmed by 8 bases and V by 3 bases; bases with no gene match: 8. Germline CDR1 is SGHNT and CDR2 is YYREEE (reference sequence). CDR3 region: CASSWEGQGNEPQHF. CDR3 DNA: TGTGCCAGCAGCTGGGAGGGACAGGGGAATGAGCCCCAGCATTTT.

In this sample, this clone turned up a few times. V gene TRBV19 combines with J gene TRBJ1-6; 7 bases align to TRBD1. CDR3 size: 14 residues. V trimming: 5 bases; J trimming: 7 bases; junction bases outside the gene matches: 5. The germline V gene has CDR1 LNHDA and CDR2 SQIVND (reference sequence). CDR3 protein: CASSGQARNSPLHF. The CDR3, as DNA: TGTGCCAGTAGTGGACAGGCGCGAAATTCACCCCTCCACTTT.

The chain carries TRBV14 and TRBJ2-3; 8 bases line up with TRBD1. The V gene end was trimmed by 3 bases and the J gene end by 2 bases; junction bases not matched to a gene: 10. Germline V gene lookup returns CDR1 SGHDN and CDR2 FVKESK. The CDR3 is made up of 17 amino acids. CDR3 nucleotides: TGTGCCAGCAGCCACCGGGACGGGGACAGGAACACAGATACGCAGTATTTT. Protein: CASSHRDGDRNTDTQYF. The variable domain in full, with the rest retrieved from reference TRBV14 and TRBJ2-3, is EAGVTQFPSHSVIEKGQTVTLRCDPISGHDNLYWYRRVMGKEIKFLLHFVKESKQDESGMPNNRFLAERTGGTYSTLKVQPAELEDSGVYFCASSHRDGDRNTDTQYFGPGTRLTVL.

This clone has a handful of counts. The chain employs TRBV24-1 and TRBJ2-2, with D uncertain. The CDR3 is 12 amino acids. Between the trimmed V and J ends, which lost 4 bases and 4 bases, there was a span of 3 bases. The germline CDR1 and CDR2 sequences are KGHDR and SFDVKD. As DNA, the CDR3 is TGTGCCACCAGTGAGAGCACCGGGGAGCTGTTTTTT. Its protein is CATSESTGELFF.